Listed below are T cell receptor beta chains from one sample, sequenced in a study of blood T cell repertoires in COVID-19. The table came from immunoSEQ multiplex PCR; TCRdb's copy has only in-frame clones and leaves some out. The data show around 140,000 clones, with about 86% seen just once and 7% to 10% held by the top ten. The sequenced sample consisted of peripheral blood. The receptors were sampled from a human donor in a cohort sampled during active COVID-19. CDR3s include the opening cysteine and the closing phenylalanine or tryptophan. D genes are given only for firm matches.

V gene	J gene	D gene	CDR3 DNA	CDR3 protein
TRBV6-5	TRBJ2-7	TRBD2	TGTGCCAGCAGTCGGACTAGCGGGAGATACGAGCAGTACTTC	CASSRTSGRYEQYF
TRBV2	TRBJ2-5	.	TGTGCCAGCAGTGAAGCGCTTAGCCAAGAGACCCAGTACTTC	CASSEALSQETQYF
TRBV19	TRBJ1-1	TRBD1	TGTGCCAGTAGCCGACAGGGGGCGAAGGGTGGGTACACTGAAGCTTTCTTT	CASSRQGAKGGYTEAFF
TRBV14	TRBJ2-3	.	TGTGCCAGCAGCTATGGACAGATCTCAGATACGCAGTATTTT	CASSYGQISDTQYF
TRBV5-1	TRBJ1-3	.	TGCGCCAGCTCCGTAAGGGGAAACTCTGGAAACACCATATATTTT	CASSVRGNSGNTIYF
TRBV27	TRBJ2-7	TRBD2	TGTGCCAGCAGTCCTAGTACTAGCGGGAGCACCTACGAGCAGTACTTC	CASSPSTSGSTYEQYF
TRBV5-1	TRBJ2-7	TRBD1	TGCGCCAGCCGCAACTTGGGACAGGGTGGCGAGCAGTACTTC	CASRNLGQGGEQYF
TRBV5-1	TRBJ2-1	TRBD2	TGCGCCAGCAGCTTTGGGTATAGCGGGAGGGATGAGCAGTTCTTC	CASSFGYSGRDEQFF
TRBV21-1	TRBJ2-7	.	TGTGCCAGCAGCAGATACAGGGGGGTGGCCATGCGATACAGAAACGAGCAGTACTTC	CASSRYRGVAMRYRNEQYF
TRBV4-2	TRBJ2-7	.	TGTGCCAGCAGCCCCCAGCCACAGGGTGACGAGCAGTACTTC	CASSPQPQGDEQYF
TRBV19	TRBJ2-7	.	TGTGCCAGTAGGCGGACAGCCTCCTACGAGCAGTACTTC	CASRRTASYEQYF
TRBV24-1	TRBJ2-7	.	TGTGCCATCCGGGACACTCTCCACGAGCAGTACTTC	CAIRDTLHEQYF
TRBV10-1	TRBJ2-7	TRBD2	TGCGCCAGCAGTGCTAGCGGGCACTCCTACGAGCAGTACTTC	CASSASGHSYEQYF